A single sample gave rise to the 12 T cell receptor beta chains below, sequenced in a study of blood T cell repertoires in COVID-19. The assay was immunoSEQ multiplex PCR, and TCRdb's table has in-frame clones only and misses some. Found here are about 350,000 clones, over 80% of them singletons; the top ten hold more than 7.5%. Specimen: peripheral blood. The receptors come from a man aged 25-45 years with COVID-19, enrolled during active disease.

The chain is built from TRBV29-1 and TRBJ1-1; D perhaps matches TRBD1 (6 bases). Trimming stripped 7 bases from V and 4 bases from J, with 16 bases between. The CDR3 runs to 13 residues. In germline, CDR1 is SQVTM, CDR2 ANQGSEA. This CDR3 reads CSAYYTGSTEAFF. The CDR3 DNA sequence: TGCAGCGCTTACTACACAGGGTCCACTGAAGCTTTCTTT.

V usage is TRBV18 and J usage is TRBJ2-3, with D maybe TRBD1 (5 bases). The germline CDR1 and CDR2 sequences are KGHSH and LQKENI. V shed 5 bases and J shed 2 bases, with 14 bases lying between them. This CDR3 spans 15 amino acids. The CDR3 region has the DNA TGTGCCAGCTCATTATCTGACAGCCTCACAGATACGCAGTATTTT. Translating it yields CASSLSDSLTDTQYF.

The count of this clone is one. The V call is TRBV27, the J call TRBJ2-2; D unresolved. V was cut by 5 bases and J by 1 base, with 17 bases left in between. The germline gives CDR1 MNHEY, CDR2 SMNVEV (reference sequence). The CDR3 covers 17 residues. Here the CDR3 DNA reads TGTGCCAGCAGTAATCCCCCCGCAGGCATGAACACCGGGGAGCTGTTTTTT. The encoded protein is CASSNPPAGMNTGELFF.

V gene TRBV15 combines with J gene TRBJ1-2; D remains ambiguous. The CDR3 is made up of 16 amino acids. Deletions cut 2 bases from V and 6 bases from J, with 19 bases between. The V gene's germline CDR1 is LNHNV and CDR2 YYDKDF (reference sequence). The CDR3 DNA reads as TGTGCCACCAGCAGACCGATGAATGCCGGAGAAGATGGCTACACCTTC. Protein sequence: CATSRPMNAGEDGYTF.

The gene calls are TRBV18 and TRBJ1-3; D ambiguous. The CDR3 is 15 residues long. Trimming pared 3 bases from V and 0 bases from J, leaving 9 bases between. Germline lookup yields CDR1 KGHSH and CDR2 LQKENI. CDR3 sequence (DNA): TGTGCCAGCTCACCCGGAGGTTTCTCTGGAAACACCATATATTTT. Its translation is CASSPGGFSGNTIYF.

The chain has TRBV6-1 and TRBJ2-1; D might be TRBD2 (7 bases). The CDR3 is 15 residues long. The germline V and J ends were trimmed by 11 bases and 0 bases, with 17 bases remaining between them. The V gene's germline CDR1 is MNHNS and CDR2 SASEGT. The CDR3 coding sequence is TGTGCCTCTCAACCCCGGGGGGCCTCCTACAATGAGCAGTTCTTC. Amino acid sequence: CASQPRGASYNEQFF.

The CDR3 here is CATWGSRPQETQYF. CDR3 nucleotide sequence: TGTGCCACGTGGGGCTCCCGTCCGCAAGAGACCCAGTACTTC. The rearrangement links TRBV19 to TRBJ2-5; maybe TRBD1 (5 bases). V was pared by 10 bases and J by 2 bases, with 17 bases between. CDR1 LNHDA and CDR2 SQIVND come from the germline V gene (reference sequence). The CDR3 sequence is 14 residues long.

The genes are TRBV5-4 and TRBJ2-7; TRBD1 agrees at 12 bases. Trimming at V came to 0 bases and at J to 6 bases, leaving 4 bases not matched to a gene. Germline assignment: CDR1 SGHNT and CDR2 YYREEE (reference sequence). The CDR3 runs to 15 residues. The CDR3, as DNA: TGTGCCAGCAGCTTGGCCGGGACAGGGGGCAGCGAGCAGTACTTC. It encodes CASSLAGTGGSEQYF.

This rearrangement joins TRBV5-5 to TRBJ1-5; TRBD1 matches at 7 bases. The CDR3 consists of 15 residues. V gave up 3 bases and J gave up 6 bases; unmatched junction bases: 9. Germline V lookup: CDR1 SGHKS, CDR2 YYEKEE (reference sequence). This CDR3 reads CASSSGQGVSQPQHF. CDR3 nucleotides: TGTGCCAGCAGCTCCGGGCAGGGGGTCAGTCAGCCCCAGCATTTT.

This clone was recorded only once. This chain links TRBV5-1 with TRBJ1-2; 7 bases fit TRBD1. Looked up from germline, CDR1 is SGHRS and CDR2 is YFSETQ. V lost 4 bases, J lost 1 base, and 7 bases stayed unmatched. The CDR3 has 15 amino acids. CDR3 in amino acids: CASSPGGAGNYGYTF. The CDR3 nucleotides read TGCGCCAGCAGCCCAGGGGGTGCGGGTAACTATGGCTACACCTTC.

Turning to this clone: The sample contains more than one DNA sequence encoding this CDR3. The DNA for the CDR3 is TGTGCCAGCTCCCCGGACAGGAATCAGCCCCAGCATTTT. Protein sequence: CASSPDRNQPQHF. This rearrangement joins TRBV18 to TRBJ1-5; TRBD1 matches at 7 bases. The J segment lost 4 bases and the V segment lost 6 bases, leaving 3 bases of the junction unmatched. The CDR3 runs to 13 residues. In germline, CDR1 is KGHSH, CDR2 LQKENI.

The chain couples TRBV14 to TRBJ2-1, with a possible D match to TRBD2 (6 bases). Germline V CDR1 and CDR2: SGHDN, FVKESK. The CDR3 extends over 18 amino acids. The V gene lost 1 base and the J gene lost 3 bases, with 19 bases spanning the gap. CDR3 sequence: CASSQGGGGRGLYNEQFF. The CDR3 nucleotides are TGTGCCAGCAGCCAAGGGGGAGGAGGGCGAGGCCTCTACAATGAGCAGTTCTTC.